Detailed here is one T cell receptor (beta chain). Antigen unknown. Clones were sequenced by immunoSEQ multiplex PCR, and TCRdb holds only the in-frame ones, with some missing. Of about 40,000 clones in the sample, 85% to 90% are singletons; the top ten hold around 12%. This CDR3 has 11 residues. Germline assignment: CDR1 MNHEY and CDR2 SMNVEV (reference sequence). Trimming stripped 8 bases from V and 6 bases from J, with 8 bases between. The sample belongs to a study of OX40 agonist ivuxolimab in advanced cancers. The study's findings and limits: Partial responders treated at 0.1-3.0 mg/kg exhibited clonal expansion among the lowest measured.

This clonotype originated in an adult with an advanced solid tumor such as melanoma, head and neck, liver or kidney cancer. The starting material was CD4+ or CD8+ T cells sorted from blood, obtained in a trial of the OX40 agonist ivuxolimab. The chain has TRBV27 and TRBJ2-4; no clear D. CDR3 nucleotides: TGTGCCAGCGTCAACGGAAACATTCAGTACTTC. Residues: CASVNGNIQYF.